This T cell receptor (beta chain) comes out of a study of T cells in tuberculosis. The overall study: Blood was taken before or within 7 days of anti-tuberculosis therapy.

Per germline, CDR1 MRHNA and CDR2 SNTAGT. V dropped 7 bases and J dropped 6; count of bases not matched to a gene: 14. CDR3 length: 16 amino acids. General observations from the study: Using the GMM-specific repertoire gave around 87% accuracy versus 70% with motifs.

Time point noted: new active TB diagnosis, blood taken before or within 7 days of starting treatment. HIV-seronegative South African adults aged 18 years or older had newly diagnosed active tuberculosis. A remark on this clone: The antigen remains unidentified.

Profiling relied on immunoSEQ multiplex PCR, and the TCRdb table lists in-frame clones only, not all of them. The sample has 30,000 to 35,000 clones, roughly nine tenths seen once. This specimen was PBMCs, taken at tuberculosis diagnosis. This clonotype was obtained from an adult with tuberculosis. Some clones in this sample may be carry-over from other donors' samples. The gene calls are TRBV6-4 and TRBJ2-4, with 8 bases identical to TRBD1. The DNA of the CDR3 is TGTGCCAGCACCGAGCCCCAGGGGGCTGCGCTAAACATTCAGTACTTC. This encodes CASTEPQGAALNIQYF.